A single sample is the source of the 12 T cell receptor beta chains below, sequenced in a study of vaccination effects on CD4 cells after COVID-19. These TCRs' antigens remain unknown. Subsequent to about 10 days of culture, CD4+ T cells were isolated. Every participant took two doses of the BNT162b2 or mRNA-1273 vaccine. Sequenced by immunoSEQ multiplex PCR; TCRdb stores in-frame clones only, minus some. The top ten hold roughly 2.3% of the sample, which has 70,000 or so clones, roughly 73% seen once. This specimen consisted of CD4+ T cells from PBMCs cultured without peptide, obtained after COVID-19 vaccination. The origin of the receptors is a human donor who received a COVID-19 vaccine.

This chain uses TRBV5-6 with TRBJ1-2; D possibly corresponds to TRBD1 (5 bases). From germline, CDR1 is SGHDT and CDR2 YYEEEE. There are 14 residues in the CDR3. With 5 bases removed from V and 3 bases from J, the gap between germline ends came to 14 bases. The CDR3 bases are TGTGCCAGCAGATTTCGGGGGTTTGACTATGGCTACACCTTC. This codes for CASRFRGFDYGYTF.

DNA for the CDR3: TGTGCCATCAGTGGGGGGGGCGATCAGCCCCAGCATTTT. Its protein is CAISGGGDQPQHF. This chain joins TRBV10-3 and TRBJ1-5, with D tentatively TRBD1 (6 bases). CDR1 is ENHRY, CDR2 SYGVKD, per germline. The CDR3 sequence is 13 residues long. Trimming removed 4 bases from V and 5 bases from J, with 9 bases in between.

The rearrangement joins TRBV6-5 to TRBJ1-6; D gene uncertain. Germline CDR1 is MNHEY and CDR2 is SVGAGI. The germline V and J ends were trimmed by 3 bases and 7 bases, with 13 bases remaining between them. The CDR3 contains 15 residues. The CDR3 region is CASSYLGSLNSPLHF. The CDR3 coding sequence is TGTGCCAGCAGTTATCTTGGCAGCCTAAATTCACCCCTCCACTTT.

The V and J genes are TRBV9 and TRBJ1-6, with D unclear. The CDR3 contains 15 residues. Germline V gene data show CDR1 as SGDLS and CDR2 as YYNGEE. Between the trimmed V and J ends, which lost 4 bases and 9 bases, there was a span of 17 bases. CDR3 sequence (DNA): TGTGCCAGCAGCCCATGGAGGGAACAAGCTTCACCCCTCCACTTT. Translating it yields CASSPWREQASPLHF.

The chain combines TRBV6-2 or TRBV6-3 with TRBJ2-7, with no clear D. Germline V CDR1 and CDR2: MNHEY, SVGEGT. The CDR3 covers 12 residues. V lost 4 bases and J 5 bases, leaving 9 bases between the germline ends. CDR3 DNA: TGTGCCAGCAGTTTCAAGGGTGACGAGCAGTACGTC. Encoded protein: CASSFKGDEQYV.

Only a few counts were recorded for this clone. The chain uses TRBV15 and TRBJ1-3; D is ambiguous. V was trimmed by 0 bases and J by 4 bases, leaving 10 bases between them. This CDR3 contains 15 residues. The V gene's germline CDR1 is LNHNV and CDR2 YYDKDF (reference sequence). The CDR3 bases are TGTGCCACCAGCAGAGATAGTGTACCCGGAAACACCATATATTTT. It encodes CATSRDSVPGNTIYF.

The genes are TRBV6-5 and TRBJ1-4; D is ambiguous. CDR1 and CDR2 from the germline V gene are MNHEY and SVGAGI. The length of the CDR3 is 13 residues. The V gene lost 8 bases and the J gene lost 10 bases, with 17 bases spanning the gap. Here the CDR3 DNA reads TGTGCCAGCTACCGTCCAGGTTTGGGAAAACTGTTTTTT. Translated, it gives CASYRPGLGKLFF.

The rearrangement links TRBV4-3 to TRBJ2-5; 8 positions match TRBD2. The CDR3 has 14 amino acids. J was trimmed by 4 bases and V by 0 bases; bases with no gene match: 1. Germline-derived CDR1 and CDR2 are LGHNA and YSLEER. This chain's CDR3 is CASSQDRGGETQYF. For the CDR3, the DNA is TGCGCCAGCAGCCAAGATCGGGGGGGAGAGACCCAGTACTTC.

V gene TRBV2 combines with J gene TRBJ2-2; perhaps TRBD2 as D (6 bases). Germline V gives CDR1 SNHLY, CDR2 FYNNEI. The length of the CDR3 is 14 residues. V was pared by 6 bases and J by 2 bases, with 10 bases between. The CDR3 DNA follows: TGTGCCAGCAGACAGGCGGGAAACACCGGGGAGCTGTTTTTT. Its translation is CASRQAGNTGELFF.

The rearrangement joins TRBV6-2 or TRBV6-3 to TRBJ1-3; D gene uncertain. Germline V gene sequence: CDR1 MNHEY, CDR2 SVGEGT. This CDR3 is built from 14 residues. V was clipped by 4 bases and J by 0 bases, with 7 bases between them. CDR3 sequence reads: CASSSMSSGNTIYF. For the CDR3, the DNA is TGTGCCAGCAGTTCTATGTCCTCTGGAAACACCATATATTTT.

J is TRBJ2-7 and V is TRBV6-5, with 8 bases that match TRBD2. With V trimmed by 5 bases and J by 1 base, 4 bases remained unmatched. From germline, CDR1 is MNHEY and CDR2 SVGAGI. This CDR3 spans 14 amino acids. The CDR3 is CASSRAGASYEQYV. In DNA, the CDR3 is TGTGCCAGCAGTAGAGCGGGGGCGTCCTACGAGCAGTACGTC.

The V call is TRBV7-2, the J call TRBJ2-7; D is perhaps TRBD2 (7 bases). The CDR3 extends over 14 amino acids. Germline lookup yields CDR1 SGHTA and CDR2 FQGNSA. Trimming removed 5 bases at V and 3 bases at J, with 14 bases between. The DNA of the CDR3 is TGTGCCAGCAGCCAGCAGGGAGGGGGCTACGAGCAGTACGTC. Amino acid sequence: CASSQQGGGYEQYV.